The text below deals with one T cell receptor (beta chain). This record comes from a study of CD8 T cells in Susac syndrome. RNA totalling roughly 0.45 to 1 ug underwent reverse transcription with random hexamers. TCRdb independently ran MiXCR on the immunoSEQ multiplex PCR reads; one entry per CDR3 protein. The sample contains fewer than 85,000 distinct CDR3 sequences, 94% of which appear only once. TEMRA cells underwent FACS enrichment and CD8+ and CD4+ T cells underwent negative isolation. The CDR3 totals 14 residues. Losses at the gene ends were 5 bases for V and 9 bases for J; bases not matched to a gene: 11. Germline values: CDR1 MNHEY, CDR2 SVGEGT.

The rearrangement links TRBV6-2 or TRBV6-3 to TRBJ1-2; 8 bases are shared with TRBD1. The source material was CD8+ T cells from PBMCs. The TCR was taken from a human donor with Susac syndrome. CDR3 nucleotide sequence: TGTGCCAGCAGTGCCCCGGGACAGGCGAAGAGCTACACCTTC. It specifies CASSAPGQAKSYTF.